The T cell receptor (beta chain) described here comes from a study of graft-versus-host responses after intestinal transplantation. Study background: The recipients all started with anti-thymocyte globulin induction and then took tacrolimus and steroids for roughly 3 years.

The germline gives CDR1 SGHRS, CDR2 YFSETQ. This CDR3 contains 19 residues. Trimming took 0 bases from V and 3 from J; bases not matched to a gene: 11. Study outcomes and limitations: In recipient marrow, GvH clones were found, and some appeared first in ileum or blood.

On this clone itself: Its specificity is unknown.

TCRdb keeps only in-frame clones here, not all; method: immunoSEQ multiplex PCR. Of about 80,000 clones listed, 92% are singletons. The sample was PBMCs, taken 98 days after intestinal transplantation. The chain carries TRBV5-1 and TRBJ2-7; TRBD2 aligns across 14 bases. The sequence came from a human patient who received an intestinal transplant, so some T cells may come from the graft donor. The DNA for the CDR3 is TGCGCCAGCAGCTTGGGCGGGACTAGCGGGAGTCCCCGGAACTACGAGCAGTACTTC. It yields the protein CASSLGGTSGSPRNYEQYF.